This T cell receptor beta chain was recorded in a study of blood T cell repertoires in COVID-19. In the study overall: Acute and convalescent COVID-19 samples came from the United States, Italy and Spain. T cells, B-cell-depleted T cells, or PBMCs supplied cDNA or gDNA.

Germline CDR1 reads LNHDA; CDR2 reads SQIVND (reference sequence). Trimming removed 6 bases from V and 5 bases from J, with 16 bases in between. This CDR3 region has 15 residues. How the authors handled the data: Amplification of reference gene primers was used by the study to estimate nucleated cell counts. Measured with immunoSEQ multiplex PCR; TCRdb has only the in-frame clones, and not every one. That table gives V, J and clone size, and the DNA gave D and trimming. The data contain about 170,000 clones, about 86% of them seen just once; the ten biggest clones take up about 7%. The sample consisted of peripheral blood. The chain joins TRBV19 to TRBJ1-4; D gene uncertain. This clonotype originated in a woman of 80 years or more in a cohort sampled during active or convalescent COVID-19. The CDR3 reads CASSETTSPNEKLFF. The CDR3 region has the DNA TGTGCCAGTAGCGAAACCACTTCACCCAATGAAAAACTGTTTTTT.